A selection of T cell receptor beta chains follows, all from one sample in a study of T cell repertoires in cytomegalovirus infection. TCRdb redid the calling of the reads with MiXCR, one entry per CDR3 protein. This table has under 850,000 distinct CDR3 sequences, roughly 36% appearing once. Sample: PBMCs. These receptors all come from a human donor in good health (CMV status not recorded). Some clones in this sample may be carry-over from other donors' samples. CDR3s include the opening cysteine and the closing phenylalanine or tryptophan. D genes are given only for firm matches. Clone size is stated in some rows and not others, as once, few, many or a class when expanded.

clone_size | j_call | d_call | v_call | cdr3_aa | cdr3_nt
few | TRBJ2-2 | NA | TRBV18 | CASSPTRLVTGELFF | TGTGCCAGCTCACCAACCAGACTAGTCACCGGGGAGCTGTTTTTT
few | TRBJ1-1 | NA | TRBV19 | CASSIQGVTEAFF | TGTGCCAGTAGTATCCAGGGTGTGACTGAAGCTTTCTTT
NA | TRBJ2-2 | NA | TRBV12-3/TRBV12-4 | CASRLQGTGELFF | TGTGCCAGCAGATTACAGGGAACCGGGGAGCTGTTTTTT
NA | TRBJ1-4 | NA | TRBV19 | CASSPLPAEKLFF | TGTGCCAGTAGTCCTTTACCAGCTGAAAAACTGTTTTTT
few | TRBJ1-2 | NA | TRBV18 | CASSPDNNYGYTF | TGTGCCAGCTCGCCGGACAATAACTATGGCTACACCTTC
NA | TRBJ1-2 | NA | TRBV14 | CASSQEPGANYGYTF | TGTGCCAGCAGCCAAGAACCGGGAGCTAACTATGGCTACACCTTC
NA | TRBJ2-7 | NA | TRBV5-6 | CASSLGFGQGSEQYF | TGTGCCAGCAGCTTGGGGTTCGGGCAGGGGAGCGAGCAGTACTTC
few | TRBJ1-5 | TRBD1 | TRBV19 | CASSISGTGEPQHF | TGTGCCAGTAGTATAAGTGGGACAGGGGAGCCCCAGCATTTT
NA | TRBJ1-3 | NA | TRBV5-5 | CASSLARRDTIYF | TGTGCCAGCAGCTTGGCCAGGAGGGACACCATATATTTT
few | TRBJ1-6 | TRBD1 | TRBV7-2 | CASSPRTGVVRPLHF | TGTGCCAGCAGCCCACGGACAGGGGTGGTTCGTCCCCTCCACTTT